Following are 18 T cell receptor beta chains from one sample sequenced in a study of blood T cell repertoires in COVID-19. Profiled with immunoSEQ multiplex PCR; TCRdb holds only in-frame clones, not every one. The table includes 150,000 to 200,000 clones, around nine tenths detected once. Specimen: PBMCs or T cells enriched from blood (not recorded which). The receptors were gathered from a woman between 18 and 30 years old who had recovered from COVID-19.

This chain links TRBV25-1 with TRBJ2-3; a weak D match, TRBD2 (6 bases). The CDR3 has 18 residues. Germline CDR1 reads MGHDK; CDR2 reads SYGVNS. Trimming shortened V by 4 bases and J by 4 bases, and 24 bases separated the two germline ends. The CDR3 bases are TGTGCCAGCAGTGGACAACAAACTAGCAGTGTTGCATCAGATACGCAGTATTTT. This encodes CASSGQQTSSVASDTQYF.

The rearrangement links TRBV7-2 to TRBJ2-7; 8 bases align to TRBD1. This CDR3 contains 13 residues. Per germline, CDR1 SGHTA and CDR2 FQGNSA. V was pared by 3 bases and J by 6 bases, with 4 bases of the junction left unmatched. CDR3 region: CASSFDGTGEQYF. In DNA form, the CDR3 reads TGTGCCAGCAGCTTCGACGGGACAGGCGAGCAGTACTTC.

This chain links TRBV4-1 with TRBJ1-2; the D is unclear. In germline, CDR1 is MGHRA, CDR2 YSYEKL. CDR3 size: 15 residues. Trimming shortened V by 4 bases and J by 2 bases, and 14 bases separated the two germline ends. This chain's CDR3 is CASSLSREGNYGYTF. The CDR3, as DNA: TGCGCCAGCAGCCTAAGTCGGGAGGGAAACTATGGCTACACCTTC.

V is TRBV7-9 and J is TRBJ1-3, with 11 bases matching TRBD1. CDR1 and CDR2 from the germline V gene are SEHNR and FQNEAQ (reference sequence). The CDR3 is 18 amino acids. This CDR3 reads CAPHPWGTGGPAGNTIYF. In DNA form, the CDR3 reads TGTGCGCCCCACCCCTGGGGGACAGGGGGGCCGGCTGGAAACACCATATATTTT.

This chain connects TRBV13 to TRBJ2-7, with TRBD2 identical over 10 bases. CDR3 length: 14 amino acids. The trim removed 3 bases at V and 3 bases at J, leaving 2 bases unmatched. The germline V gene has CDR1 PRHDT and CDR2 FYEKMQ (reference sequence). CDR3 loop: CASSFSSGSYEQYF. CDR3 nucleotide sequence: TGTGCCAGCAGCTTTTCTAGCGGGAGCTACGAGCAGTACTTC.

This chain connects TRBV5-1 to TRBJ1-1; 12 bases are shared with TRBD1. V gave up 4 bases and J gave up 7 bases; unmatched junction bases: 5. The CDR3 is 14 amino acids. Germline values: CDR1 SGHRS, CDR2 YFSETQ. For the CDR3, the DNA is TGCGCCAGCAGCCAGGGACAGGGGGCATATGAAGCTTTCTTT. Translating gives CASSQGQGAYEAFF.

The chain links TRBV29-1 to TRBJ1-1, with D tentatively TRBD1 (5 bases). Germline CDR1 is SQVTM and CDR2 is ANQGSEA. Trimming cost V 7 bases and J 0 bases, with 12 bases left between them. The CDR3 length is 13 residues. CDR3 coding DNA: TGCAGCGGAAGAGACAGTCTGAACACTGAAGCTTTCTTT. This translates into CSGRDSLNTEAFF.

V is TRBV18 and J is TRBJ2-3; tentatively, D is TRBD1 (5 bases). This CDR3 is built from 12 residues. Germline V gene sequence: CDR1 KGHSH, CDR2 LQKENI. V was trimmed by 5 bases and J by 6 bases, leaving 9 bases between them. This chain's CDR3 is CASSSNRDTQYF. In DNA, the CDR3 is TGTGCCAGCTCATCGAACAGGGATACGCAGTATTTT.

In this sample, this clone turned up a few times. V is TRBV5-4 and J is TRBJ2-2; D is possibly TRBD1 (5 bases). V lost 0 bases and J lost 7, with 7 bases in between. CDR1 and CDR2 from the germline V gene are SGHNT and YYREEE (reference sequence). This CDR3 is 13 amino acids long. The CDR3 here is CASSLAGIGELFF. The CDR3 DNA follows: TGTGCCAGCAGCTTGGCAGGGATCGGGGAGCTGTTTTTT.

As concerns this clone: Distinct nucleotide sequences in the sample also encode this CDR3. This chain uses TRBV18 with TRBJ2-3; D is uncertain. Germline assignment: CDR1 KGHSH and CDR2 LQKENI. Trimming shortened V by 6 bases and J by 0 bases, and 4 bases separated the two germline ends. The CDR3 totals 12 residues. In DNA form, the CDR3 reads TGTGCCAGCTCCCCTAGCACAGATACGCAGTATTTT. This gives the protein CASSPSTDTQYF.

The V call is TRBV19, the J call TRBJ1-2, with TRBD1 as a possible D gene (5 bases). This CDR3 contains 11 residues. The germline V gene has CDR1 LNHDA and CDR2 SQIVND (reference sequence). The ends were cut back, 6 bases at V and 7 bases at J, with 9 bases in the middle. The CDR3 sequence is CASRATAGYTF. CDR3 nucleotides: TGTGCCAGTAGAGCGACAGCTGGCTACACCTTC.

CDR3 sequence: CASRTGFSYNEQFF. The CDR3 region has the DNA TGTGCCAGCAGGACAGGGTTCTCCTACAATGAGCAGTTCTTC. This chain links TRBV28 with TRBJ2-1; 7 bases line up with TRBD1. This CDR3 is built from 14 residues. V was clipped by 6 bases and J by 0 bases; unmatched bases: 2. Germline CDR1 and CDR2: MDHEN and SYDVKM. The full variable domain, rest sourced from reference TRBV28 and TRBJ2-1, is DVKVTQSSRYLVKRTGEKVFLECVQDMDHENMFWYRQDPGLGLRLIYFSYDVKMKEKGDIPEGYSVSREKKERFSLILESASTNQTSMYLCASRTGFSYNEQFFGPGTRLTVL.

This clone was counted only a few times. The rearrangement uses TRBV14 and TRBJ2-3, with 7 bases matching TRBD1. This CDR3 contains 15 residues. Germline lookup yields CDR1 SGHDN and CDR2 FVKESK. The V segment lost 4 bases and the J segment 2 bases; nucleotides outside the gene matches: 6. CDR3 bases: TGTGCCAGCAGCCCGCAAACAGGGGCCACAGATACGCAGTATTTT. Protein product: CASSPQTGATDTQYF.

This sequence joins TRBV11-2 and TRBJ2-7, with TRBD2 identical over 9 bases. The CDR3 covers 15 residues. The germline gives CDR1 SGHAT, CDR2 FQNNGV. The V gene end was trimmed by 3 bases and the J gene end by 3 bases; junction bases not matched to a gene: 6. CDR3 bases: TGTGCCAGCAGCTTCGGACTAGCGAGACTCTACGAGCAGTACTTC. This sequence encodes CASSFGLARLYEQYF.

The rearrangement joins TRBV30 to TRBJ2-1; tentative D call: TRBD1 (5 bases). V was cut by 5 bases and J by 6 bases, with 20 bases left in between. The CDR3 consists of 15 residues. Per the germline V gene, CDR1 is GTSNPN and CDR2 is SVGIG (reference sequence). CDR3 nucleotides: TGTGCCTGGTCAGGTCGGCTAAGGGGTCGCAATGAGCAGTTCTTC. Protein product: CAWSGRLRGRNEQFF.

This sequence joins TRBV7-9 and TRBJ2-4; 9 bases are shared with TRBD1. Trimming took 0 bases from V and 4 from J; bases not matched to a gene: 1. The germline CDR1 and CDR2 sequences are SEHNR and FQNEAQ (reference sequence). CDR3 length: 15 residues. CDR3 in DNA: TGTGCCAGCAGCTTAGCGGGACAGGGAAAAAACATTCAGTACTTC. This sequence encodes CASSLAGQGKNIQYF.

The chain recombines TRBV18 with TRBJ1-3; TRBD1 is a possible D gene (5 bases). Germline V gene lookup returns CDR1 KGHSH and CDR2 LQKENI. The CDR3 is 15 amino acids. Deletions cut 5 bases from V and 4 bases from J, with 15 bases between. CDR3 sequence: CASSTGPVRGNTIYF. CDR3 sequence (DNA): TGTGCCAGCTCAACAGGTCCCGTACGGGGAAACACCATATATTTT.

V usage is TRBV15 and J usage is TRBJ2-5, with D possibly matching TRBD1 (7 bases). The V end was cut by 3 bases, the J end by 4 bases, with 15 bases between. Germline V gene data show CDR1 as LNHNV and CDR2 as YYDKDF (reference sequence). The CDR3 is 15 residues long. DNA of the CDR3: TGTGCCACCAGCAGGCGACAGGGAGGTCCAGAGACCCAGTACTTC. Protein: CATSRRQGGPETQYF.